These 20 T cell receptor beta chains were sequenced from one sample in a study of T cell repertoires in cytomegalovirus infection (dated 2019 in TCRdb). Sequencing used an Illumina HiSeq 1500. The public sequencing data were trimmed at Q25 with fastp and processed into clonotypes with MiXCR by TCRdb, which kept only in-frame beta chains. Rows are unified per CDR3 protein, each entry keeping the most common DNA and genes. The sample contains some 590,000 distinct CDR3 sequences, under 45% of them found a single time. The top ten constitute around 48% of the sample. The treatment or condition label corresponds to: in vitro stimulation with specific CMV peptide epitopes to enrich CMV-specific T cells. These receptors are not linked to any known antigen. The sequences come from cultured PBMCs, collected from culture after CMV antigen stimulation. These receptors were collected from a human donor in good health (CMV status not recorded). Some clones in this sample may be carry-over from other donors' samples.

The CDR3 coding sequence is TGTGCCAGCAGTTTGGGCCTCGGGGGTGTGACCCAGTACTTC. This encodes CASSLGLGGVTQYF. The genes are TRBV28 and TRBJ2-5; possible D gene TRBD2, 6 bases. Germline V gene data show CDR1 as MDHEN and CDR2 as SYDVKM. The V end was cut by 3 bases, the J end by 7 bases, with 15 bases between. The CDR3 is made up of 14 amino acids.

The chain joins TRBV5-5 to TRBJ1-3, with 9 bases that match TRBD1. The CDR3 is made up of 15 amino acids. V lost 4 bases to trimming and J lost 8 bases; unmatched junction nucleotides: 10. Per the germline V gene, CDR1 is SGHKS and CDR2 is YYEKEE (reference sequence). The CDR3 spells CASSRTGGTRDTIYF. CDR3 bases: TGTGCCAGCAGCCGCACAGGGGGCACACGGGACACCATATATTTT.

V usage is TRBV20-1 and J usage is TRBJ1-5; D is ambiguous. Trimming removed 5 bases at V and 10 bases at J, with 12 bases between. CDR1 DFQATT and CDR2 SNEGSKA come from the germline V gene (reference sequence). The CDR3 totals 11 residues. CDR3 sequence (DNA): TGCAGTGCTGGGGAACTCAGTCCCCAGCATTTT. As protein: CSAGELSPQHF.

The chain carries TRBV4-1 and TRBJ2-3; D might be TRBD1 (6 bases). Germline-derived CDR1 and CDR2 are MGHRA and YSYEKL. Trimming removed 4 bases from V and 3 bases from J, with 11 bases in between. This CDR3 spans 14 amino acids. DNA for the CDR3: TGCGCCAGCAGCCTAAAACAGGGAACAGATACGCAGTATTTT. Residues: CASSLKQGTDTQYF.

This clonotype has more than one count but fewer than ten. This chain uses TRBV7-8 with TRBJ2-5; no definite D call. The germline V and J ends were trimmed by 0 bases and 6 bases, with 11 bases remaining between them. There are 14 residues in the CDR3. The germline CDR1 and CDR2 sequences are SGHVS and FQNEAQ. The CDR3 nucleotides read TGTGCCAGCAGCTTAGCGCGAGGATCTAAGACCCAGTACTTC. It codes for CASSLARGSKTQYF. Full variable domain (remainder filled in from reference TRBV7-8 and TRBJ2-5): GAGVSQSPRYKVAKRGQDVALRCDPISGHVSLFWYQQALGQGPEFLTYFQNEAQLDKSGLPSDRFFAERPEGSVSTLKIQRTQQEDSAVYLCASSLARGSKTQYFGPGTRLLVL.

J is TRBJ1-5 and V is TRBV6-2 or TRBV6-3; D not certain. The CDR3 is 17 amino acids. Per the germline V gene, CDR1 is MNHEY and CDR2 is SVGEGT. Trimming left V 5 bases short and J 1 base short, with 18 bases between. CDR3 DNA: TGTGCCAGCAGTCCCTCCCCGGGGAGGGTGAGCAATCAGCCCCAGCATTTT. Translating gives CASSPSPGRVSNQPQHF.

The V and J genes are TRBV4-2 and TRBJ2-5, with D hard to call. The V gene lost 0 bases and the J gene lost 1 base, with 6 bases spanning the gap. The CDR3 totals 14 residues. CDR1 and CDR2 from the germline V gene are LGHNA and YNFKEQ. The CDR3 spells CASSQEWGQETQYF. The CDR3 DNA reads TGTGCCAGCAGCCAAGAATGGGGCCAAGAGACCCAGTACTTC.

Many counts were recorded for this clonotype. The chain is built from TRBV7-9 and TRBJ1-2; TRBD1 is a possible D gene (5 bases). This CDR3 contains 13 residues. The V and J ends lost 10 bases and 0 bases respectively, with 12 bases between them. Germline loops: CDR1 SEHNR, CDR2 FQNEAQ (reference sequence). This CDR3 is CATQGVTNYGYTF. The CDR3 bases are TGTGCCACCCAGGGTGTCACTAACTATGGCTACACCTTC.

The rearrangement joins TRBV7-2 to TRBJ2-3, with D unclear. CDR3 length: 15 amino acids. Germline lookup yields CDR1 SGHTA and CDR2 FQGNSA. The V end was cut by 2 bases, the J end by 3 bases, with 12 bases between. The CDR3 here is CASSLRLVGTDTQYF. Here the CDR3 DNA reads TGTGCCAGCAGCTTACGATTAGTAGGGACAGATACGCAGTATTTT. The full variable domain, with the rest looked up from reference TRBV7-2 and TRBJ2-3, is GAGVSQSPSNKVTEKGKDVELRCDPISGHTALYWYRQSLGQGLEFLIYFQGNSAPDKSGLPSDRFSAERTGGSVSTLTIQRTQQEDSAVYLCASSLRLVGTDTQYFGPGTRLTVL.

The CDR3: CASSFGRTTNEKLFF. CDR3 nucleotides: TGTGCCAGCAGTTTTGGTCGGACAACTAATGAAAAACTGTTTTTT. The chain carries TRBV28 and TRBJ1-4; D uncertain. Germline loops: CDR1 MDHEN, CDR2 SYDVKM. V gave up 3 bases and J gave up 0 bases, with 8 bases separating them. This CDR3 contains 15 residues.

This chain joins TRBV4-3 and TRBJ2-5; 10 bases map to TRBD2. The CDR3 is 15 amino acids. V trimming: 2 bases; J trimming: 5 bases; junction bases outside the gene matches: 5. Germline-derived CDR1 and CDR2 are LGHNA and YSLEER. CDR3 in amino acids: CASSQSGRAYETQYF. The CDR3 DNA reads TGCGCCAGCAGCCAAAGCGGGAGGGCCTATGAGACCCAGTACTTC.

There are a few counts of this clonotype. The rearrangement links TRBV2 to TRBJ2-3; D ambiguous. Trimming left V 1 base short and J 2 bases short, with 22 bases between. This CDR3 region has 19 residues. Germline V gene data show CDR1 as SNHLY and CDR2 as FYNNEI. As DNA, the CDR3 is TGTGCCAGCAGTGAAGGGTTTGGCACCACCAACCTTTTCACAGATACGCAGTATTTT. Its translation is CASSEGFGTTNLFTDTQYF. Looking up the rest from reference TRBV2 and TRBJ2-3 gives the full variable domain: EPEVTQTPSHQVTQMGQEVILRCVPISNHLYFYWYRQILGQKVEFLVSFYNNEISEKSEIFDDQFSVERPDGSNFTLKIRSTKLEDSAMYFCASSEGFGTTNLFTDTQYFGPGTRLTVL.

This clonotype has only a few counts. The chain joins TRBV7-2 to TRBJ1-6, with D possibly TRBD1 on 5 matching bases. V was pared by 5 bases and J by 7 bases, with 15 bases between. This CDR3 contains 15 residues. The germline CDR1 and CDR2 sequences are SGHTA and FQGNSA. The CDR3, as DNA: TGTGCCAGCAGCCCCGGATCAGGGATCAATTCACCCCTCCACTTT. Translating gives CASSPGSGINSPLHF. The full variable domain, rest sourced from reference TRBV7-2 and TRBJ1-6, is GAGVSQSPSNKVTEKGKDVELRCDPISGHTALYWYRQSLGQGLEFLIYFQGNSAPDKSGLPSDRFSAERTGGSVSTLTIQRTQQEDSAVYLCASSPGSGINSPLHFGNGTRLTVT.

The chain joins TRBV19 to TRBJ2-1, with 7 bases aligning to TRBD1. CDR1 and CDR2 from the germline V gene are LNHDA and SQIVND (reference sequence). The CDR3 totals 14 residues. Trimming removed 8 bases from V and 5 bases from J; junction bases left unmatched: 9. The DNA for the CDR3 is TGTGCCAGTGCAAACGACGGGACAGACAATGAGCAGTTCTTC. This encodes CASANDGTDNEQFF.

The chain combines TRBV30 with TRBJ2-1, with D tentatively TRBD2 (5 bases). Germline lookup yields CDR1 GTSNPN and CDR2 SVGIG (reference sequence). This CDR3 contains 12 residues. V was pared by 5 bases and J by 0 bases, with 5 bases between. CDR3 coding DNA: TGTGCCTGGGGGAGCTCCTACAATGAGCAGTTCTTC. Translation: CAWGSSYNEQFF.

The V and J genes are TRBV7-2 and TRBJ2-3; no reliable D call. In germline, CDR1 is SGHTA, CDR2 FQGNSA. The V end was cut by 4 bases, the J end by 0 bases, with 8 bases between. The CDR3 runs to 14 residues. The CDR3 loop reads CASSYLESTDTQYF. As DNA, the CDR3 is TGTGCCAGCAGCTATCTAGAGAGCACAGATACGCAGTATTTT.

CDR3 nucleotides: TGTGCCAGCAGGCGGAAGAACACTGAAGCTTTCTTT. Translated: CASRRKNTEAFF. The chain combines TRBV12-3 or TRBV12-4 with TRBJ1-1, with D uncertain. The CDR3 length is 12 residues. The germline V and J ends were trimmed by 6 bases and 1 base, with 6 bases remaining between them.

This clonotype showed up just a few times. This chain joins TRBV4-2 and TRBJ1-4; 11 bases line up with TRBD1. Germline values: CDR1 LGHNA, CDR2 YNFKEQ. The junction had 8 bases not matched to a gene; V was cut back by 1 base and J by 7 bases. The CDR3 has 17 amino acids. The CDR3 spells CASSQAIGQGASEKLFF. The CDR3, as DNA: TGTGCCAGCAGCCAAGCTATCGGACAGGGGGCAAGTGAAAAACTGTTTTTT.

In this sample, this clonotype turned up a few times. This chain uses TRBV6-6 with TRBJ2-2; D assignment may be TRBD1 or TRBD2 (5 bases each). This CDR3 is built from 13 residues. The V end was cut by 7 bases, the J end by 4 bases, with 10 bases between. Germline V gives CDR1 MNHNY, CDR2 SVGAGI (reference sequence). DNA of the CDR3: TGTGCCAGCAAGTGGGGGTCCACCGGGGAGCTGTTTTTT. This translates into CASKWGSTGELFF.

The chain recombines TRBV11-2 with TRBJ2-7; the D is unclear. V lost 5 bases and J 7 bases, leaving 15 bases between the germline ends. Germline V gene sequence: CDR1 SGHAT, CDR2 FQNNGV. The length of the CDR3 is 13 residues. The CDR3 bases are TGTGCCAGCAGCGAAAGAATCTTTCGTGAGCAGTACTTC. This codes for CASSERIFREQYF.